The 10 T cell receptor beta chains below come from one sample, sequenced in a study of cytomegalovirus exposure and HLA in healthy donors. The assay was immunoSEQ multiplex PCR, and TCRdb's table has in-frame clones only and misses some. The table has 130,000 or so clones, around 92% seen once. Sequencing input: PBMCs. The receptors were gathered from a man aged 30 to 39 in good health and CMV-seronegative.

The rearrangement uses TRBV4-1 and TRBJ2-5, with D hard to call. Germline V CDR1 and CDR2: MGHRA, YSYEKL. The CDR3 has 14 residues. V dropped 0 bases and J dropped 5 bases, with 10 bases sitting between them. CDR3 DNA sequence: TGCGCCAGCAGCCAAGAGGAAGCCAGGGAGACCCAGTACTTC. Translation gives CASSQEEARETQYF.

The CDR3 sequence is CASRGTGSNNSPLHF. CDR3 coding DNA: TGTGCCAGCAGAGGGACAGGGTCTAACAATTCACCCCTCCACTTT. This rearrangement joins TRBV6-6 to TRBJ1-6; the match to TRBD1 covers 9 bases. Germline CDR1 MNHNY, CDR2 SVGAGI (reference sequence). V gave up 6 bases and J gave up 7 bases; unmatched junction bases: 7. This CDR3 comprises 15 residues.

The rearrangement links TRBV28 to TRBJ2-1, with D possibly TRBD2 on 5 matching bases. V was clipped by 1 base and J by 10 bases, with 11 bases between them. The length of the CDR3 is 13 residues. Germline V gene data show CDR1 as MDHEN and CDR2 as SYDVKM. CDR3 protein: CASSLSYPGEQFF. CDR3 DNA: TGTGCCAGCAGTTTATCTTACCCGGGAGAGCAGTTCTTC. The variable domain in full, completed from reference TRBV28 and TRBJ2-1, reads DVKVTQSSRYLVKRTGEKVFLECVQDMDHENMFWYRQDPGLGLRLIYFSYDVKMKEKGDIPEGYSVSREKKERFSLILESASTNQTSMYLCASSLSYPGEQFFGPGTRLTVL.

The gene calls are TRBV28 and TRBJ2-7; 8 positions agree with TRBD1. Germline values: CDR1 MDHEN, CDR2 SYDVKM. The CDR3 has 14 amino acids. Trimming took 5 bases from V and 4 from J; bases not matched to a gene: 7. CDR3 sequence: CASSLHRGSYEQYF. The CDR3 DNA reads as TGTGCCAGCAGTCTCCACAGGGGGAGTTACGAGCAGTACTTC.

The CDR3 reads CASSILGTGSFGYTF. The CDR3 DNA reads TGTGCCAGTAGTATCCTGGGGACAGGGAGTTTTGGCTACACCTTC. The rearrangement uses TRBV19 and TRBJ1-2; 9 bases align to TRBD1. Trimming took 3 bases from V and 7 from J; bases not matched to a gene: 9. The CDR3 runs 15 residues. CDR1 and CDR2 (germline): LNHDA, SQIVND (reference sequence).

The genes are TRBV7-6 and TRBJ2-1; 7 bases map to TRBD1. Germline V gene data show CDR1 as SGHVS and CDR2 as FNYEAQ. The J segment lost 0 bases and the V segment lost 5 bases, leaving 7 bases of the junction unmatched. The CDR3 is made up of 16 amino acids. Here the CDR3 DNA reads TGTGCCAGCAGCAACCGACAGGGTAGCTCCTACAATGAGCAGTTCTTC. Encoded protein: CASSNRQGSSYNEQFF.

This sequence joins TRBV10-1 and TRBJ2-5; 10 bases are a match to TRBD1. The junction had 8 bases not matched to a gene; V was cut back by 5 bases and J by 5 bases. The CDR3 contains 15 residues. From germline, CDR1 is WNHNN and CDR2 SYGVQD (reference sequence). The CDR3 sequence is CASSTGTGVYETQYF. Written as DNA, the CDR3 is TGCGCCAGCAGTACCGGGACAGGGGTCTACGAGACCCAGTACTTC.

The V gene is TRBV27, the J gene TRBJ2-7, with 8 bases matching TRBD1. The CDR3 loop spans 15 amino acids. Looked up from germline, CDR1 is MNHEY and CDR2 is SMNVEV (reference sequence). With V trimmed by 0 bases and J by 7 bases, 8 bases remained unmatched. CDR3 sequence: CASSLSTGATSEQYF. The DNA of the CDR3 is TGTGCCAGCAGTTTATCGACAGGGGCCACGAGTGAGCAGTACTTC.

The chain couples TRBV4-2 to TRBJ2-1; TRBD2 might be the D (6 bases). The CDR3 has 15 amino acids. Trimming took 4 bases from V and 0 from J, leaving 10 bases between them. The germline V gene has CDR1 LGHNA and CDR2 YNFKEQ. The DNA of the CDR3 is TGTGCCAGCAGCCGTACTAGCCTCTCCTACAATGAGCAGTTCTTC. This encodes CASSRTSLSYNEQFF.

The chain is built from TRBV11-2 and TRBJ2-1, with D perhaps matching TRBD1 (5 bases). The CDR3 contains 16 residues. Germline CDR1 reads SGHAT; CDR2 reads FQNNGV. Deletions cut 5 bases from V and 4 bases from J, with 18 bases between. The CDR3 DNA sequence: TGTGCCAGCAGCCCAGGCGGCAGGGTAGGTTACAATGAGCAGTTCTTC. Translating gives CASSPGGRVGYNEQFF.